A selection of T cell receptor beta chains follows, all from one sample in a study of blood T cell repertoires in COVID-19. The table came from immunoSEQ multiplex PCR; TCRdb's copy has only in-frame clones and leaves some out. In the table there are just over 90,000 clones, about 80% of which are singletons. The specimen sequenced was peripheral blood. The source is a human donor in a cohort sampled during active COVID-19. The CDR3 runs from the conserved cysteine through the conserved F or W. Clone size is stated in some rows and not others, as once, few, many or a class when expanded.

>TRBJ1-2|-|TRBV5-6
CASSSIQGVRRGYTF
>TRBJ1-2|-|TRBV4-1
CASSQGTGDGYTF
>TRBJ2-1|-|TRBV7-8
CASSDDRASYNEQFF
>TRBJ2-3|-|TRBV9
CASSAHPLAGVTDTQYF
>TRBJ1-6|once|TRBV6-1
CASSEQDNSPLHF
>TRBJ2-7|-|TRBV2
CASSEAAYYEQYF
>TRBJ2-1|-|TRBV5-1
CASSETSGRVYEQFF
>TRBJ1-1|-|TRBV11-2
CASSVSTGGTEAFF
>TRBJ1-2|few|TRBV28
CASSLTTGYGYTF
>TRBJ2-1|-|TRBV4-2
CASSRKAGGIDNEQFF
>TRBJ1-4|-|TRBV7-2
CASSSRDRGLSNEKLFF
>TRBJ1-5|-|TRBV2
CASSETGFNQPQHF
>TRBJ2-2|-|TRBV6-6
CASSRPTRLAGGAGELFF
>TRBJ2-5|-|TRBV21-1
CASSKVPGQKKETQYF
>TRBJ2-3|-|TRBV20-1
CSASSLAGRTDTQYF
>TRBJ2-5|-|TRBV19
CASSIGFLQETQYF
>TRBJ2-1|-|TRBV2
CASNEAGTSGRRQFF
>TRBJ1-1|-|TRBV6-5
CASSYARGNTEAFF
>TRBJ2-3|-|TRBV28
CASSLRVPRRGWLDTQYF
>TRBJ1-2|once|TRBV19
CASSIYGEDGRDYGYTF